The 20 T cell receptor beta chains below come from one sample, sequenced in a study of blood T cell repertoires in COVID-19. Generated by immunoSEQ multiplex PCR, the TCRdb table keeps only in-frame clones and is missing some. This sample has 75,000 to 95,000 clones, with around 83% found just once. Specimen: peripheral blood. These TCRs come from a man aged 60-69 years with acute or convalescent COVID-19.

With regard to this clone: The germline gene is not matched at one end of the junction; a read error may be the cause. The V call is TRBV28, the J call TRBJ1-2; 7 bases map to TRBD1. Germline V gene data show CDR1 as MDHEN and CDR2 as SYDVKM. The CDR3 is 13 residues long. The CDR3 region is CASSLVRRGLLLF. The DNA of the CDR3 is TGTGCCAGCAGTTTGGTCAGGAGGGGGCTACTGCTCTTC.

The chain joins TRBV6-5 to TRBJ1-1; possible D gene TRBD1, 5 bases. The CDR3 contains 13 residues. The V gene's germline CDR1 is MNHEY and CDR2 SVGAGI. Between the trimmed V and J ends, which lost 7 bases and 5 bases, there was a span of 14 bases. The CDR3 sequence is CASIKTQGTEAFF. The CDR3 coding sequence is TGTGCCAGCATTAAGACCCAGGGAACTGAAGCTTTCTTT.

The V gene is TRBV29-1, the J gene TRBJ2-2, with a weak D call TRBD2 (5 bases). The CDR3 has 15 residues. The V end was cut by 3 bases, the J end by 2 bases, with 13 bases between. CDR1 is SQVTM, CDR2 ANQGSEA, per germline. The CDR3 bases are TGCAGCGTTGACAAGGCGGGCTCAAACACCGGGGAGCTGTTTTTT. It specifies CSVDKAGSNTGELFF.

This clone was recorded once. DNA of the CDR3: TGTGCCAGCAGCTTGGGTCAGGGGGAGGAAAAACTGTTTTTT. It is translated as CASSLGQGEEKLFF. The J gene is TRBJ1-4, the V gene TRBV11-2; TRBD1 matches 7 bases. Germline assignment: CDR1 SGHAT and CDR2 FQNNGV. V gave up 3 bases and J gave up 8 bases; unmatched junction bases: 6. The length of the CDR3 is 14 residues.

The chain is built from TRBV2 and TRBJ1-3; D perhaps matches TRBD1 (5 bases). V dropped 6 bases and J dropped 0 bases, with 12 bases sitting between them. The V gene's germline CDR1 is SNHLY and CDR2 FYNNEI. The CDR3 has 15 amino acids. The CDR3 loop reads CASSQRGISGNTIYF. CDR3 nucleotide sequence: TGTGCCAGCAGCCAACGGGGGATCTCTGGAAACACCATATATTTT. Variable domain in full (rest from reference TRBV2 and TRBJ1-3): EPEVTQTPSHQVTQMGQEVILRCVPISNHLYFYWYRQILGQKVEFLVSFYNNEISEKSEIFDDQFSVERPDGSNFTLKIRSTKLEDSAMYFCASSQRGISGNTIYFGEGSWLTVV.

V and J are TRBV4-3 and TRBJ1-1; 7 bases agree with TRBD1. This CDR3 region has 15 residues. Trimming cost V 1 base and J 5 bases; bases outside gene matches: 7. Germline CDR1 LGHNA, CDR2 YSLEER. In nucleotides, the CDR3 is TGCGCCAGCAGCCAAGGACAGGGACGAAATACTGAAGCTTTCTTT. Translation: CASSQGQGRNTEAFF.

The genes are TRBV28 and TRBJ1-2; no reliable D call. This CDR3 contains 16 residues. The germline V gene has CDR1 MDHEN and CDR2 SYDVKM. V was shortened by 7 bases and J by 8 bases, with 26 bases between the two germline ends. CDR3 region: CASTPHGRGVTFGYTF. For the CDR3, the DNA is TGTGCCAGCACCCCACATGGGAGAGGAGTAACTTTCGGCTACACCTTC.

The V gene is TRBV10-3, the J gene TRBJ2-5, with a tentative D call TRBD2 (5 bases). V was clipped by 6 bases and J by 3 bases, with 8 bases between them. The germline V gene has CDR1 ENHRY and CDR2 SYGVKD. The CDR3 consists of 12 residues. The CDR3 bases are TGTGCCATCAGCTCCGGGGAAGAGACCCAGTACTTC. Amino acids: CAISSGEETQYF.

The chain links TRBV7-2 to TRBJ1-1; 7 bases line up with TRBD1. Germline V gene data show CDR1 as SGHTA and CDR2 as FQGNSA. The CDR3 runs 15 residues. J gave up 4 bases and V 2 bases, and 7 bases lay outside the gene matches. CDR3 nucleotide sequence: TGTGCCAGCAGCTTATCAAGGGGGCTTGGCACTGAAGCTTTCTTT. Encoded protein: CASSLSRGLGTEAFF.

The chain links TRBV6-1 to TRBJ2-7; TRBD2 is a possible D gene (6 bases). Germline V gene data show CDR1 as MNHNS and CDR2 as SASEGT. V shed 2 bases and J shed 0 bases, with 8 bases lying between them. The CDR3 covers 14 residues. Here the CDR3 reads CASSEPGSSYEQYV. The CDR3, as DNA: TGTGCCAGCAGTGAACCCGGGAGCTCCTACGAGCAGTACGTC.

The rearrangement links TRBV10-1 to TRBJ1-2, with D perhaps TRBD1 (5 bases). Germline V gene lookup returns CDR1 WNHNN and CDR2 SYGVQD (reference sequence). The V end was cut by 8 bases, the J end by 3 bases, with 19 bases between. The CDR3 extends over 15 amino acids. The CDR3 coding sequence is TGCGCCAGCGTTCCCAAACAGGTGCGTGACTATGGCTACACCTTC. Translating gives CASVPKQVRDYGYTF.

The chain uses TRBV9 and TRBJ2-2; TRBD1 might be the D (5 bases). CDR3 length equals 15 residues. The ends were cut back, 0 bases at V and 2 bases at J, with 8 bases in the middle. The germline V gene has CDR1 SGDLS and CDR2 YYNGEE. The CDR3 region has the DNA TGTGCCAGCAGCGTAGCGCAGGGTAACACCGGGGAGCTGTTTTTT. Its translation: CASSVAQGNTGELFF.

The chain is built from TRBV11-2 and TRBJ2-5, with D possibly being TRBD1 (5 bases). Between the trimmed V and J ends, which lost 1 base and 3 bases, there was a span of 15 bases. The CDR3 runs to 16 residues. CDR1 and CDR2 from the germline V gene are SGHAT and FQNNGV. CDR3 residues: CASSLVVGWGEETQYF. CDR3 nucleotide sequence: TGTGCCAGCAGCTTAGTAGTGGGCTGGGGCGAAGAGACCCAGTACTTC.

The CDR3 spells CASSEAGEITDTQYF. The CDR3 nucleotides read TGTGCCAGCAGCGAAGCGGGGGAGATCACAGATACGCAGTATTTT. The rearrangement uses TRBV7-9 and TRBJ2-3; 8 bases are a match to TRBD2. Germline V gives CDR1 SEHNR, CDR2 FQNEAQ (reference sequence). V gave up 5 bases and J gave up 2 bases; unmatched junction bases: 6. The CDR3 runs 15 residues. Looking up the rest from reference TRBV7-9 and TRBJ2-3 gives the full variable domain: DTGVSQNPRHKITKRGQNVTFRCDPISEHNRLYWYRQTLGQGPEFLTYFQNEAQLEKSRLLSDRFSAERPKGSFSTLEIQRTEQGDSAMYLCASSEAGEITDTQYFGPGTRLTVL.

The CDR3 region is CASGSDRGRGELFF. DNA for the CDR3: TGTGCCAGCGGATCCGACAGGGGCAGGGGGGAGCTGTTTTTT. This chain connects TRBV3-1 (or the pseudogene TRBV3-2) to TRBJ2-2, with 8 bases lining up with TRBD1. The CDR3 has 14 amino acids. Germline assignment: CDR1 LGHDT and CDR2 YNNKEL (reference sequence). The trim removed 8 bases at V and 8 bases at J, leaving 10 bases unmatched.

This chain joins TRBV27 and TRBJ1-1, with D unresolved. Germline V gives CDR1 MNHEY, CDR2 SMNVEV (reference sequence). The CDR3 totals 14 residues. The V and J ends lost 2 bases and 4 bases respectively, with 11 bases between them. CDR3 coding DNA: TGTGCCAGCAGTTTAAGCCCACCGGTCACTGAAGCTTTCTTT. Protein product: CASSLSPPVTEAFF.

This chain links TRBV3-1 (or the pseudogene TRBV3-2) with TRBJ2-2; D is unresolved. The CDR3 covers 16 residues. The germline V and J ends were trimmed by 1 base and 6 bases, with 15 bases remaining between them. Germline CDR1 is LGHDT and CDR2 is YNNKEL (reference sequence). The CDR3 protein is CASSQVRSTFPGELFF. As DNA, the CDR3 is TGTGCCAGCAGCCAAGTCCGAAGTACTTTCCCCGGGGAGCTGTTTTTT.

The genes are TRBV6-6 and TRBJ1-4; TRBD1 aligns across 7 bases. This CDR3 has 16 amino acids. V lost 7 bases to trimming and J lost 0 bases; unmatched junction nucleotides: 8. The germline gives CDR1 MNHNY, CDR2 SVGAGI (reference sequence). The CDR3 loop reads CASKGTATATNEKLFF. DNA for the CDR3: TGTGCCAGCAAGGGGACAGCGACTGCAACTAATGAAAAACTGTTTTTT.

This chain links TRBV15 with TRBJ2-7, with 12 positions matching TRBD1. The CDR3 extends over 16 amino acids. Germline V gives CDR1 LNHNV, CDR2 YYDKDF (reference sequence). V lost 5 bases and J lost 5; bases outside the gene matches: 10. CDR3 residues: CATSPRDRGLSNEQYF. In DNA form, the CDR3 reads TGTGCCACCAGCCCCAGGGACAGGGGGCTATCCAACGAGCAGTACTTC.

The table lists this clone with a count of one. The V call is TRBV6-1, the J call TRBJ1-5; 9 nucleotides agree with TRBD1. V shed 1 base, J shed 9 bases, and the junction held 7 bases outside the gene matches. The CDR3 loop spans 15 amino acids. Germline values: CDR1 MNHNS, CDR2 SASEGT. Here the CDR3 DNA reads TGTGCCAGCAGTGAAGAGGGGGGGACAGGGTGGCCCCAGCATTTT. As protein: CASSEEGGTGWPQHF.